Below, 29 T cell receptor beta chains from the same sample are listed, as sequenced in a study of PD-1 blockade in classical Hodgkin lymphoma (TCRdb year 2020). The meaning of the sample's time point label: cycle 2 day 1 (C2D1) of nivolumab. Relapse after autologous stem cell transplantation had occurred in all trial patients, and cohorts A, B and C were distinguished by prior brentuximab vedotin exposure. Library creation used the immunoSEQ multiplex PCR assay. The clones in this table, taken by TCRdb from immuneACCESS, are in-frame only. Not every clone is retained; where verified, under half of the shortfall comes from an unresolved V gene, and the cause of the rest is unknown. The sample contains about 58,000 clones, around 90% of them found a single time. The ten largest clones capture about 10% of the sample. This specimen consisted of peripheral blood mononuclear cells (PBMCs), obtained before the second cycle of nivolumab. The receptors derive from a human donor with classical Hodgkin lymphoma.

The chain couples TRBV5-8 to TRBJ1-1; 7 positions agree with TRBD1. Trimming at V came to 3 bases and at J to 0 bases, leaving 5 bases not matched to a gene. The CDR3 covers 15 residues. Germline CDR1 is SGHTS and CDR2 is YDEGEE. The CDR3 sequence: CASSSPTGLNTEAFF. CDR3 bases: TGTGCCAGCAGCTCCCCGACAGGGTTGAACACTGAAGCTTTCTTT.

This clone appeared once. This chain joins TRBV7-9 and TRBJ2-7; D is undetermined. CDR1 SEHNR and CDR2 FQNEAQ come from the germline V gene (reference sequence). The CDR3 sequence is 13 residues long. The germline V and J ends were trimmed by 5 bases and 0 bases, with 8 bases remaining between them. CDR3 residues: CASSPRSSYEQYF. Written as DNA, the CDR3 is TGTGCCAGCAGCCCGCGGAGCTCCTACGAGCAGTACTTC. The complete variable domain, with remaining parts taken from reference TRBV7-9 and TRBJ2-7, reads DTGVSQNPRHKITKRGQNVTFRCDPISEHNRLYWYRQTLGQGPEFLTYFQNEAQLEKSRLLSDRFSAERPKGSFSTLEIQRTEQGDSAMYLCASSPRSSYEQYFGPGTRLTVT.

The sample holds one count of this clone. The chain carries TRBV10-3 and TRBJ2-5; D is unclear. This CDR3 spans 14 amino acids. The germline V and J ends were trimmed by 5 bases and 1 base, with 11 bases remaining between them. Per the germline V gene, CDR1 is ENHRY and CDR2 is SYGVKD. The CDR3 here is CAISTLTLQETQYF. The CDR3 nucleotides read TGTGCCATCAGTACTCTGACCCTCCAAGAGACCCAGTACTTC.

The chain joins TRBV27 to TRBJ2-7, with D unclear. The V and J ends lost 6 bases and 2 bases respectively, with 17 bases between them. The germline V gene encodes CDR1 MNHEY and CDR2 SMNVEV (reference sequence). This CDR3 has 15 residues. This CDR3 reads CASSLAGRLPYEQYF. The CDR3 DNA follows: TGTGCCAGCAGCCTTGCTGGGCGCCTGCCCTACGAGCAGTACTTC.

The CDR3 nucleotides read TGCGCCAGCAGCCAAGAGCCCCCTCAGACTAGCGGGACCTACAATGAGCAGTTCTTC. It encodes CASSQEPPQTSGTYNEQFF. This rearrangement joins TRBV4-3 to TRBJ2-1, with 11 bases aligning to TRBD2. V gave up 0 bases and J gave up 2 bases; unmatched junction bases: 9. The germline CDR1 and CDR2 sequences are LGHNA and YSLEER. There are 19 residues in the CDR3.

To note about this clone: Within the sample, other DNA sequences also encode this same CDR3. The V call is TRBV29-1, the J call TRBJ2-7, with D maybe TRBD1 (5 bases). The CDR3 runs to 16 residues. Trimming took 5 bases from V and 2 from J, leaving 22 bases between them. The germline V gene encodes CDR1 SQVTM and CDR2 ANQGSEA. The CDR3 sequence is CSVRQPLGQGAYEQYF. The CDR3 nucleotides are TGCAGCGTTCGACAACCGCTGGGGCAGGGCGCCTACGAGCAGTACTTC.

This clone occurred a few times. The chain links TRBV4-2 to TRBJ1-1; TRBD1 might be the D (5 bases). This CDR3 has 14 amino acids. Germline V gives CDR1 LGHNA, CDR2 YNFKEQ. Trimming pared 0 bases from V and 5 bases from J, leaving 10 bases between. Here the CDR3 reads CASSQEGQRTEAFF. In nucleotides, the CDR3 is TGTGCCAGCAGCCAAGAGGGGCAGAGAACTGAAGCTTTCTTT.

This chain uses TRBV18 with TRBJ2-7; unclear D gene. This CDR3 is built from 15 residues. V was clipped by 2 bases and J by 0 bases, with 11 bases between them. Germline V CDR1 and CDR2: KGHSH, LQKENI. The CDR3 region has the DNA TGTGCCAGCTCACCAACAACATCAACCTCCTACGAGCAGTACTTC. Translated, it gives CASSPTTSTSYEQYF. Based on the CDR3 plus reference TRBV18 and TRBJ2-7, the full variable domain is NAGVMQNPRHLVRRRGQEARLRCSPMKGHSHVYWYRQLPEEGLKFMVYLQKENIIDESGMPKERFSAEFPKEGPSILRIQQVVRGDSAAYFCASSPTTSTSYEQYFGPGTRLTVT.

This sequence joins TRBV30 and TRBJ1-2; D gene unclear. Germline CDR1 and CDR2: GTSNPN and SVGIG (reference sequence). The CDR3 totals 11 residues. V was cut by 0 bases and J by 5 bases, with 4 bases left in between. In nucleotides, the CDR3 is TGTGCCTGGAGTGTTGGGTATGGCTACACCTTC. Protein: CAWSVGYGYTF.

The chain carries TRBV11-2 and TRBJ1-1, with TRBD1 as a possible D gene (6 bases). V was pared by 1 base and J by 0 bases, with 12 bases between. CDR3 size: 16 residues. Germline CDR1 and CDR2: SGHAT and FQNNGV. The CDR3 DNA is TGTGCCAGCAGCTTAGGCTGGACAGATATGAACACTGAAGCTTTCTTT. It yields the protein CASSLGWTDMNTEAFF.

CDR3 residues: CASSISVGRGPETQYF. CDR3 nucleotide sequence: TGTGCCAGTAGTATAAGCGTCGGCAGGGGTCCGGAGACCCAGTACTTC. The rearrangement links TRBV19 to TRBJ2-5; a weak D match, TRBD1 (6 bases). Germline assignment: CDR1 LNHDA and CDR2 SQIVND (reference sequence). The CDR3 is 16 residues long. Trimming cost V 2 bases and J 5 bases, with 18 bases left between them.

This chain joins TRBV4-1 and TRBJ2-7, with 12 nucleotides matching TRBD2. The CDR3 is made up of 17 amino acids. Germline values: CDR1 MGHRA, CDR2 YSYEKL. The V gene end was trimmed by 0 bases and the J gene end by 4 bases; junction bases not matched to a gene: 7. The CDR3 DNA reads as TGCGCCAGCAGCCAAGATTGGACTAGCGGGGTGAGATACGAGCAGTACTTC. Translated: CASSQDWTSGVRYEQYF.

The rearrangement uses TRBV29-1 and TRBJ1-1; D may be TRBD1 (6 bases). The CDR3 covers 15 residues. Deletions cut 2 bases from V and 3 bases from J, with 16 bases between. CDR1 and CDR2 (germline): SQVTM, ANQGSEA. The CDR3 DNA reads TGCAGCGTTGAAAGGTACCAGGGGCTTTACACTGAAGCTTTCTTT. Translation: CSVERYQGLYTEAFF.

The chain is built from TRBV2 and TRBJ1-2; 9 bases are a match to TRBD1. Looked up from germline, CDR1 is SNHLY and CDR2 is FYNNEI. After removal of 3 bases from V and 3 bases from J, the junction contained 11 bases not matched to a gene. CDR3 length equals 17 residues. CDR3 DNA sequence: TGTGCCAGCAGTGATTCCCTCTCGGGACAGGGCTACTATGGCTACACCTTC. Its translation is CASSDSLSGQGYYGYTF.

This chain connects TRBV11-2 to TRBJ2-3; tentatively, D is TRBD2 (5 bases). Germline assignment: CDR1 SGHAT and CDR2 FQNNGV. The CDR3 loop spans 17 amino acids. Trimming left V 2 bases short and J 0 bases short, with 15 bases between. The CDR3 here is CASSLMSSGVSTDTQYF. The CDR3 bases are TGTGCCAGCAGCTTAATGTCTTCCGGGGTTAGCACAGATACGCAGTATTTT.

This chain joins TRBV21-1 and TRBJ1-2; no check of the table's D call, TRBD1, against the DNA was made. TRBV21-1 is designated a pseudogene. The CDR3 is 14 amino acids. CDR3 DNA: TGTGCCAGCTCAAACAGGCCTTCTAACTATGGCTACACCTTC. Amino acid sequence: CASSNRPSNYGYTF.

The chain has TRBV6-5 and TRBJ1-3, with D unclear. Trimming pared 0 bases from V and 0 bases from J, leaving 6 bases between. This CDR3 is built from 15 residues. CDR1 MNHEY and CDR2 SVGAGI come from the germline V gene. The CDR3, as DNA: TGTGCCAGCAGTTACTCTGTAAGCTCTGGAAACACCATATATTTT. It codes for CASSYSVSSGNTIYF.

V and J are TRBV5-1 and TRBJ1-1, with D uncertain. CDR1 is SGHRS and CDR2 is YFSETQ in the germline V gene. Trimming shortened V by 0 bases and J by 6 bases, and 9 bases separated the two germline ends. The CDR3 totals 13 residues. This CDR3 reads CASSLAQVAEAFF. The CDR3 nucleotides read TGCGCCAGCAGCTTGGCCCAGGTGGCTGAAGCTTTCTTT.

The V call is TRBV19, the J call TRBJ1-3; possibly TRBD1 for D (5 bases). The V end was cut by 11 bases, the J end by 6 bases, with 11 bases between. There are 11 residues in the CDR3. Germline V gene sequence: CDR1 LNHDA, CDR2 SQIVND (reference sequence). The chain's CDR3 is CAGGFENTIYF. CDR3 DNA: TGTGCCGGGGGTTTTGAAAACACCATATATTTT.

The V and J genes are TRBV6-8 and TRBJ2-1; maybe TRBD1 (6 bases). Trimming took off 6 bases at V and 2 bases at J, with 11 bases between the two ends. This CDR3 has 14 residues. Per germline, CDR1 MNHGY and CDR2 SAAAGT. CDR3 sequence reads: CASRGQGTYNEQFF. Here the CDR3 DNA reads TGTGCCAGCAGAGGCCAGGGGACCTACAATGAGCAGTTCTTC.

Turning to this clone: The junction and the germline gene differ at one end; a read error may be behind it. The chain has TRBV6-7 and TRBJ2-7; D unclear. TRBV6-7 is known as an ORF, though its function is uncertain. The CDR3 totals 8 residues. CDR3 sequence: CATKGSHF. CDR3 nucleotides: TGTGCCACCAAAGGAAGTCACTTC.

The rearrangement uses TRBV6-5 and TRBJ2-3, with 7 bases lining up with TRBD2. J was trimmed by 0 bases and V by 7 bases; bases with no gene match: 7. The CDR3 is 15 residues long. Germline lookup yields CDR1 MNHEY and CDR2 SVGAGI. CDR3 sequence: CASTISGTSTDTQYF. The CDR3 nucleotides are TGTGCCAGCACAATAAGCGGGACTAGCACAGATACGCAGTATTTT.

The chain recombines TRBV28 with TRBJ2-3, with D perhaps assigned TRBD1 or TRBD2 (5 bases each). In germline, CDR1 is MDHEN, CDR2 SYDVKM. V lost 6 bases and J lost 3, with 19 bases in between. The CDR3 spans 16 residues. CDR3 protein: CASSAFGTKSTDTQYF. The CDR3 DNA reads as TGTGCCAGCAGCGCCTTTGGGACCAAGAGTACAGATACGCAGTATTTT.

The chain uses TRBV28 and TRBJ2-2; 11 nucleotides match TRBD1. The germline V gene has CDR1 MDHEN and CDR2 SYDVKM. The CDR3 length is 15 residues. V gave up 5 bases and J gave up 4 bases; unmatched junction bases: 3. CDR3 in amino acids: CASSGQGALTGELFF. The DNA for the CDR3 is TGTGCCAGCAGTGGACAGGGGGCCCTCACCGGGGAGCTGTTTTTT.

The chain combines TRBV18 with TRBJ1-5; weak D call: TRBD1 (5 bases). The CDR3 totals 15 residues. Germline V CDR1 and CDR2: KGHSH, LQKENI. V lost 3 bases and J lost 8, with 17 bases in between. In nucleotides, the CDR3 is TGTGCCAGCTCACCCCGGGACGGACAAATGGAGCCCCAGCATTTT. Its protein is CASSPRDGQMEPQHF.

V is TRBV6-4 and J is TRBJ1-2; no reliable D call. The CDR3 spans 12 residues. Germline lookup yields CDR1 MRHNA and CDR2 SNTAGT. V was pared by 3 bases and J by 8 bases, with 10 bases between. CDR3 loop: CASSDPFTGYTF. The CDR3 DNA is TGTGCCAGCAGTGATCCGTTTACGGGCTACACCTTC.

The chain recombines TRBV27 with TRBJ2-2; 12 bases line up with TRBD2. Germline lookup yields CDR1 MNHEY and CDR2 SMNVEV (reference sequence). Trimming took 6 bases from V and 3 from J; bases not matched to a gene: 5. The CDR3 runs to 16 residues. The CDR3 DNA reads TGTGCCAGCAGAGGGGGACTAGCGGGTTACACCGGGGAGCTGTTTTTT. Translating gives CASRGGLAGYTGELFF.

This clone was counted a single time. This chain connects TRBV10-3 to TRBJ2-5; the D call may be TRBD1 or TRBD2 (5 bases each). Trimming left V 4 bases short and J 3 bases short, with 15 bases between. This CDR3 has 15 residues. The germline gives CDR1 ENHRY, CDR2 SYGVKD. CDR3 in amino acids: CAISGPGMREETQYF. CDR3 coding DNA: TGTGCCATCAGTGGTCCAGGGATGCGGGAAGAGACCCAGTACTTC.

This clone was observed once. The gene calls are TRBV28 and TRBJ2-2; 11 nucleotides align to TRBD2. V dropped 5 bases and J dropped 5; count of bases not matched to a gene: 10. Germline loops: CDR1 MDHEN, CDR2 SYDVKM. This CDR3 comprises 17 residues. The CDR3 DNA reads TGTGCCAGCAGTCATGGGACTAGCGGCTTTTGGACCGGGGAGCTGTTTTTT. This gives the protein CASSHGTSGFWTGELFF.